Each of the 21 T cell receptor beta chains below was sequenced from the same sample in a study of molecular identifiers for immune sequencing clone quantification. TCRdb redid the calling of the PCR reads with MiXCR, one entry per CDR3 protein. The sample shows some 88,000 distinct CDR3 sequences, 21% of them seen only once. The specimen was naive CD8+ T cells from blood, with Jurkat cell RNA spiked in. Subset meaning: FACS-sorted CD8+CD4-CCR7+CD45RA+ naive T cells. These receptors were collected from a human donor in good health. Some libraries in this study had Jurkat cell RNA spiked in.

This clonotype appeared many times. The CDR3 is CASSTAKNIQYF. CDR3 nucleotide sequence: TGTGCCAGCAGTACCGCGAAAAACATTCAGTACTTC. The J gene is TRBJ2-4, the V gene TRBV6-2 or TRBV6-3, with unresolved D. The germline V gene has CDR1 MNHEY and CDR2 SVGEGT. Trimming removed 5 bases from V and 4 bases from J, with 6 bases in between. CDR3 length equals 12 residues.

This clonotype was counted a few times. In DNA form, the CDR3 reads TGTGCCTGGGACCGGGACGGTGAAGCTTTCTTT. It is translated as CAWDRDGEAFF. The V and J genes are TRBV30 and TRBJ1-1; D may be TRBD1 (5 bases). Germline CDR1 reads GTSNPN; CDR2 reads SVGIG (reference sequence). V was trimmed by 5 bases and J by 7 bases, leaving 11 bases between them. The CDR3 spans 11 residues.

Concerning this clonotype itself: A much more abundant neighbour one base away suggests this may be a read error. The chain recombines TRBV11-2 with TRBJ2-7; 9 nucleotides match TRBD1. Germline V gene data show CDR1 as SGHAT and CDR2 as FQNNGV. The junction had 4 bases not matched to a gene; V was cut back by 5 bases and J by 5 bases. This CDR3 region has 13 residues. Here the CDR3 reads CASSQGTGHEQYF. CDR3 DNA sequence: TGTGCCAGCAGCCAAGGGACAGGGCACGAGCAGTACTTC.

This clonotype was seen at least ten times. The rearrangement links TRBV7-8 to TRBJ2-3; 8 nucleotides line up with TRBD1. The CDR3 has 17 residues. Germline-derived CDR1 and CDR2 are SGHVS and FQNEAQ. The J segment lost 2 bases and the V segment lost 6 bases, leaving 13 bases of the junction unmatched. The CDR3 sequence: CASRPETGERATDTQYF. DNA of the CDR3: TGTGCCAGCAGACCTGAGACAGGGGAAAGGGCCACAGATACGCAGTATTTT.

This clonotype showed up many times. This chain joins TRBV27 and TRBJ1-1, with no clear D. Trimming took off 3 bases at V and 0 bases at J, with 5 bases between the two ends. The CDR3 covers 13 residues. Germline assignment: CDR1 MNHEY and CDR2 SMNVEV (reference sequence). The CDR3 is CASSFSVNTEAFF. In DNA, the CDR3 is TGTGCCAGCAGTTTTTCCGTGAACACTGAAGCTTTCTTT.

This clonotype was seen at least ten times. J is TRBJ2-7 and V is TRBV6-2 or TRBV6-3; no firm D call. CDR3 length: 16 residues. CDR1 MNHEY and CDR2 SVGEGT come from the germline V gene. V dropped 0 bases and J dropped 3 bases, with 15 bases sitting between them. The CDR3 DNA is TGTGCCAGCAGTTACTCGGCCCTTGAGATGAGCTACGAGCAGTACTTC. Protein: CASSYSALEMSYEQYF.

On this clonotype itself: Being one base from a much bigger clone, this may be a read error. The chain uses TRBV6-2 or TRBV6-3 and TRBJ2-1; D possibly matches TRBD1 or TRBD2 (5 bases each). CDR3 length: 15 residues. The V gene's germline CDR1 is MNHEY and CDR2 SVGEGT. The CDR3 coding sequence is TGTGCCAGCAGTTTGGGTCCCGGGGCCTACAATGAGCAGCTCTTC. Protein: CASSLGPGAYNEQLF.

In this sample, this clonotype turned up many times. The genes are TRBV12-3 or TRBV12-4 and TRBJ2-5; D may be TRBD1 or TRBD2 (6 bases each). Between the trimmed V and J ends, which lost 5 bases and 6 bases, there was a span of 16 bases. The CDR3 is made up of 14 amino acids. CDR3 sequence (DNA): TGTGCCAGCAGTATCGGGGGCGCGACTAAGACCCAGTACTTC. Translating it yields CASSIGGATKTQYF.

This clonotype came up many times. This chain connects TRBV30 to TRBJ1-1, with a weak D call TRBD1 (5 bases). The germline V gene has CDR1 GTSNPN and CDR2 SVGIG (reference sequence). CDR3 length: 11 amino acids. V was trimmed by 2 bases and J by 9 bases, leaving 10 bases between them. The CDR3: CAWSLGGKAFF. As DNA, the CDR3 is TGTGCCTGGAGTCTCGGGGGGAAAGCTTTCTTT.

This clonotype was counted at least ten times. The CDR3 loop is CASSVDIQYF. The CDR3, as DNA: TGTGCCAGCAGTGTAGACATTCAGTACTTC. The chain carries TRBV25-1 and TRBJ2-4, with D uncertain. The CDR3 has 10 residues. V shed 4 bases and J shed 8 bases, with 3 bases lying between them. Germline lookup yields CDR1 MGHDK and CDR2 SYGVNS.

This clonotype was seen more than once but under ten times. Germline is not matched at one junction end, which may reflect a read error. The chain uses TRBV5-6 and TRBJ2-2; the match to TRBD2 covers 7 bases. This CDR3 comprises 17 residues. Germline V CDR1 and CDR2: SGHDT, YYEEEE. CDR3 residues: CAGSLALRGLNTGELFF. The CDR3 DNA reads TGTGCCGGCAGCTTGGCCCTTAGGGGACTAAACACCGGGGAGCTGTTTTTT.

The chain combines TRBV4-3 with TRBJ2-1, with D perhaps matching TRBD2 (6 bases). This CDR3 region has 14 residues. The V end was cut by 5 bases, the J end by 4 bases, with 12 bases between. Looked up from germline, CDR1 is LGHNA and CDR2 is YSLEER. The CDR3 region is CASSFSGAYNEQFF. CDR3 coding DNA: TGCGCCAGCAGCTTTAGCGGAGCTTACAATGAGCAGTTCTTC.

Points on this clonotype: One junction end disagrees with the germline gene, perhaps due to a read error. The chain combines TRBV30 with TRBJ2-3, with TRBD1 identical over 7 bases. This CDR3 comprises 14 residues. CDR1 and CDR2 (germline): GTSNPN, SVGIG (reference sequence). The CDR3 sequence is CAWSELGGTGTQYF. The CDR3, as DNA: TGTGCCTGGAGCGAACTAGGGGGCACAGGTACGCAGTATTTT.

This clonotype was seen more than once but under ten times. Since a much larger clone is just one base distant, this may be a read error. The chain links TRBV4-1 to TRBJ2-7, with D perhaps matching TRBD1 or TRBD2 (5 bases each). Germline V CDR1 and CDR2: MGHRA, YSYEKL. V lost 8 bases, J lost 5 bases, and 16 bases lay in between. This CDR3 is built from 13 residues. The CDR3 here is CASALDWGNEQYF. The CDR3 bases are TGCGCCAGCGCATTGGACTGGGGGAACGAGCAGTACTTC.

This clonotype was recorded at least ten times. This rearrangement joins TRBV12-3 or TRBV12-4 to TRBJ2-1; D is perhaps TRBD2 (5 bases). The CDR3 is 13 amino acids. Trimming took off 5 bases at V and 8 bases at J, with 13 bases between the two ends. CDR3 sequence reads: CASSTVGEDEQFF. The CDR3 DNA reads as TGTGCCAGCAGTACGGTCGGGGAAGATGAGCAGTTCTTC.

This clonotype was seen ten or more times. The chain links TRBV15 to TRBJ1-1; D not resolved. The CDR3 loop spans 14 amino acids. The V gene lost 0 bases and the J gene lost 4 bases, with 9 bases spanning the gap. CDR1 is LNHNV and CDR2 is YYDKDF in the germline V gene (reference sequence). The CDR3 sequence: CATSREGMSTEAFF. DNA of the CDR3: TGTGCCACCAGCAGAGAAGGAATGAGCACTGAAGCTTTCTTT.

Points on this clonotype: Germline is not matched at one junction end, which may reflect a read error. This sequence joins TRBV5-8 and TRBJ2-7; 9 nucleotides agree with TRBD2. Per the germline V gene, CDR1 is SGHTS and CDR2 is YDEGEE. CDR3 length: 18 residues. In DNA form, the CDR3 reads TGTGCCAGAAGCTTGGGACTAGCCGGACCGCTTGAAGGCCGCGAGCAGTACTTC. Protein product: CARSLGLAGPLEGREQYF.

The chain employs TRBV27 and TRBJ2-1, with 8 positions matching TRBD1. CDR1 is MNHEY, CDR2 SMNVEV, per germline (reference sequence). CDR3 length equals 13 residues. V dropped 3 bases and J dropped 9; count of bases not matched to a gene: 4. The CDR3 DNA reads TGTGCCAGCAGTTTTCAGGGGGCGGGTGAGCAGTTCTTC. Protein sequence: CASSFQGAGEQFF.

The gene calls are TRBV3-1 and TRBJ1-1; TRBD1 is a possible D gene (6 bases). Germline V gene sequence: CDR1 LGHDT, CDR2 YNNKEL (reference sequence). Trimming shortened V by 1 base and J by 4 bases, and 16 bases separated the two germline ends. The CDR3 is made up of 16 amino acids. In DNA, the CDR3 is TGTGCCAGCAGCCAAGTTTCGGGGGCGGGGGCCACTGAAGCTTTCTTT. Its protein is CASSQVSGAGATEAFF.

This clonotype was counted at least ten times. This chain connects TRBV5-8 to TRBJ2-7; possibly TRBD1 for D (6 bases). Germline V gene sequence: CDR1 SGHTS, CDR2 YDEGEE. The CDR3 covers 14 residues. The V and J ends lost 4 bases and 4 bases respectively, with 15 bases between them. The CDR3 nucleotides are TGTGCCAGCAGCGGACTGGGACAACTTTACGAGCAGTACTTC. The encoded protein is CASSGLGQLYEQYF.

This clonotype occurred many times. V usage is TRBV28 and J usage is TRBJ2-7; D not resolved. This CDR3 comprises 12 residues. CDR1 is MDHEN, CDR2 SYDVKM, per germline. V lost 1 base and J lost 7, with 8 bases in between. For the CDR3, the DNA is TGTGCCAGCAGTTTATTGGGCCGAGAGCAGTACTTC. Amino acid sequence: CASSLLGREQYF.